This T cell receptor beta chain was sequenced for a study of T-cell reconstitution after alpha-beta-depleted transplantation in children. For TCRbeta, the library was prepared with unique molecular identifiers. Each CDR3 protein gets one entry after TCRdb re-called the PCR reads with MiXCR. The table includes approximately 1,000,000 distinct CDR3 sequences, about 31% detected once. Germline CDR1 SGDLS, CDR2 YYNGEE. V lost 2 bases, J lost 10 bases, and 6 bases stayed unmatched. The CDR3 loop spans 14 amino acids. This clonotype occurred many times. Antigen specificity is unknown. General observations from the study: Surviving recipient T cells and thymic progenitors accounted for the high day-60 TCRbeta diversity observed in some patients.

The clonotype comes from a boy under two years old who had a stem cell transplant for SCID, so the T cells may come from the graft donor. The chain links TRBV9 to TRBJ1-6; TRBD1 matches at 7 bases. Source: PBMCs, mostly from graft donor cells, taken 360 days after TCRalphabeta/CD19-depleted stem cell transplant. The CDR3 region has the DNA TGTGCCAGCAGCGTGGACAGGCTGGGATCACCCCTCCACTTT. Protein sequence: CASSVDRLGSPLHF.